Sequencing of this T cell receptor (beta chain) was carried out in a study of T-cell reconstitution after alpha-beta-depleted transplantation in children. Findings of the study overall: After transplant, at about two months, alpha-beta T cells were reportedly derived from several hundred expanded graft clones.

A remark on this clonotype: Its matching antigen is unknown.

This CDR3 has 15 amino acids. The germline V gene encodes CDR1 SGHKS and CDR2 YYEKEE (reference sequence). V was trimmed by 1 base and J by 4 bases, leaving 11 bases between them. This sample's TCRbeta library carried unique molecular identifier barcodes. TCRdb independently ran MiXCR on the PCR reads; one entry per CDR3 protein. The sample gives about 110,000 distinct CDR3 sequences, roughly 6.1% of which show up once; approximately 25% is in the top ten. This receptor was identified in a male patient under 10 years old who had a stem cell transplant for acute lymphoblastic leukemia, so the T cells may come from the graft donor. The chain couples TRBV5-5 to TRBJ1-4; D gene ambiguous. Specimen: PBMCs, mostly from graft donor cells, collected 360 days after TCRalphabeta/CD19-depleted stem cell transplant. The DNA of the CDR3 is TGTGCCAGCAGCTTGTCGAGTGGAGGTAATGAAAAACTGTTTTTT. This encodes CASSLSSGGNEKLFF.